Below, 15 T cell receptor beta chains from the same sample are listed, as sequenced in a study of cytomegalovirus exposure and HLA in healthy donors. PCR was performed using 60 Vbeta and 13 Jbeta primers. Profiled with immunoSEQ multiplex PCR; TCRdb holds only in-frame clones, not every one. The profile shows around 140,000 clones, around 87% of them singletons. Sequenced sample: PBMCs. Every receptor here comes from a woman aged 25 to 39 in good health and CMV-seronegative.

The CDR3 spells CASFWDRADGYTF. For the CDR3, the DNA is TGTGCCAGCTTTTGGGACAGGGCGGATGGCTACACCTTC. The J gene is TRBJ1-2, the V gene TRBV2; 9 bases agree with TRBD1. V was clipped by 8 bases and J by 6 bases; unmatched bases: 7. From germline, CDR1 is SNHLY and CDR2 FYNNEI. The CDR3 runs 13 residues.

The chain links TRBV5-8 to TRBJ2-7; 7 bases line up with TRBD2. Germline V lookup: CDR1 SGHTS, CDR2 YDEGEE. V trimming: 0 bases; J trimming: 3 bases; junction bases outside the gene matches: 6. This CDR3 contains 15 residues. The CDR3 loop is CASSLVVAGLYEQYF. CDR3 DNA: TGTGCCAGCAGCTTGGTGGTAGCGGGCCTCTACGAGCAGTACTTC.

This chain connects TRBV19 to TRBJ2-7; the D gene is possibly TRBD1 (5 bases). Germline V gives CDR1 LNHDA, CDR2 SQIVND (reference sequence). This CDR3 has 14 amino acids. V was clipped by 10 bases and J by 0 bases, with 16 bases between them. The CDR3 loop reads CATGRRGSSYEQYF. The CDR3 DNA is TGTGCCACAGGGCGAAGGGGATCCTCCTACGAGCAGTACTTC. The full variable domain, with the rest looked up from reference TRBV19 and TRBJ2-7, is DGGITQSPKYLFRKEGQNVTLSCEQNLNHDAMYWYRQDPGQGLRLIYYSQIVNDFQKGDIAEGYSVSREKKESFPLTVTSAQKNPTAFYLCATGRRGSSYEQYFGPGTRLTVT.

V gene TRBV19 combines with J gene TRBJ2-7, with 9 bases aligning to TRBD2. The CDR3 contains 18 residues. Trimming removed 5 bases from V and 1 base from J; junction bases left unmatched: 15. Germline V gene lookup returns CDR1 LNHDA and CDR2 SQIVND (reference sequence). CDR3 sequence (DNA): TGTGCCAGTAGTTCCTCATGGCTAGCGGGACCCAAATCCTACGAGCAGTACTTC. It encodes CASSSSWLAGPKSYEQYF.

V usage is TRBV27 and J usage is TRBJ1-1; a possible D gene is TRBD1 (5 bases). Germline V gives CDR1 MNHEY, CDR2 SMNVEV (reference sequence). The V end was cut by 3 bases, the J end by 3 bases, with 8 bases between. This CDR3 region has 13 residues. The CDR3 DNA reads as TGTGCCAGCAGTTTTTCCAGGGACACTGAAGCTTTCTTT. Its translation: CASSFSRDTEAFF.

The gene calls are TRBV18 and TRBJ2-7; TRBD2 aligns across 7 bases. Trimming took 3 bases from V and 2 from J; bases not matched to a gene: 7. The CDR3 covers 15 residues. Germline CDR1 KGHSH, CDR2 LQKENI. CDR3 region: CASSPRAGPPYEQYF. The CDR3 region has the DNA TGTGCCAGCTCACCGAGAGCGGGGCCACCCTACGAGCAGTACTTC.

The rearrangement links TRBV18 to TRBJ2-5; D may be TRBD1 (5 bases). V gave up 4 bases and J gave up 1 base, with 13 bases separating them. Germline V lookup: CDR1 KGHSH, CDR2 LQKENI. The CDR3 length is 15 residues. CDR3 protein: CASSQGLDSQETQYF. CDR3 DNA sequence: TGTGCCAGCTCACAGGGGTTAGACAGCCAAGAGACCCAGTACTTC.

This rearrangement joins TRBV6-1 to TRBJ1-4; D is perhaps TRBD1 (6 bases). CDR3 size: 15 residues. Trimming stripped 2 bases from V and 5 bases from J, with 12 bases between. CDR1 MNHNS and CDR2 SASEGT come from the germline V gene. The CDR3 coding sequence is TGTGCCAGCAGTGAATATCGGGGGGCAAATGAAAAACTGTTTTTT. Translating it yields CASSEYRGANEKLFF.

The V gene is TRBV5-1, the J gene TRBJ2-1; D is unresolved. This CDR3 comprises 15 residues. The V and J ends lost 2 bases and 0 bases respectively, with 9 bases between them. Germline V lookup: CDR1 SGHRS, CDR2 YFSETQ. The CDR3 region has the DNA TGCGCCAGCAGCTTTACAACTACCTCCTACAATGAGCAGTTCTTC. Its protein product is CASSFTTTSYNEQFF.

This clone was found once. This chain joins TRBV6-1 and TRBJ1-3; no definite D call. From germline, CDR1 is MNHNS and CDR2 SASEGT. CDR3 length equals 14 residues. V lost 3 bases, J lost 0 bases, and 6 bases lay in between. For the CDR3, the DNA is TGTGCCAGCAGTGAGGGGAGCTCTGGAAACACCATATATTTT. It translates to CASSEGSSGNTIYF.

The chain combines TRBV19 with TRBJ2-5; 12 bases fit TRBD1. V lost 5 bases to trimming and J lost 5 bases; unmatched junction nucleotides: 3. CDR1 LNHDA and CDR2 SQIVND come from the germline V gene (reference sequence). This CDR3 contains 14 residues. CDR3 DNA sequence: TGTGCCAGTAGTGGGACAGGGGGCTGGGAGACCCAGTACTTC. The encoded protein is CASSGTGGWETQYF.

This sequence joins TRBV5-4 and TRBJ1-2; TRBD1 matches 8 bases. CDR1 SGHNT and CDR2 YYREEE come from the germline V gene (reference sequence). The CDR3 loop spans 14 amino acids. V trimming: 4 bases; J trimming: 4 bases; junction bases outside the gene matches: 6. CDR3 in DNA: TGTGCCAGCAGCGCAACAGGGGGTGTCTATGGCTACACCTTC. Translated: CASSATGGVYGYTF.

The chain links TRBV2 to TRBJ2-1; 9 bases map to TRBD1. The V and J ends lost 7 bases and 5 bases, in that order; junction bases with no gene match: 15. Germline V gene lookup returns CDR1 SNHLY and CDR2 FYNNEI. The CDR3 has 17 amino acids. Here the CDR3 DNA reads TGTGCCAGCAAGGGGGACAGGGTAAAATCTCACGACAATGAGCAGTTCTTC. Protein: CASKGDRVKSHDNEQFF.

The J gene is TRBJ1-2, the V gene TRBV4-1; TRBD1 is a possible D gene (5 bases). The CDR3 is made up of 15 amino acids. The germline gives CDR1 MGHRA, CDR2 YSYEKL. Trimming took 4 bases from V and 4 from J, leaving 16 bases between them. The CDR3 DNA reads TGCGCCAGCAGCCCAAACAGGTTGCAAGCCTATGGCTACACCTTC. Encoded protein: CASSPNRLQAYGYTF.

The rearrangement uses TRBV7-2 and TRBJ2-1; 9 nucleotides match TRBD1. Germline lookup yields CDR1 SGHTA and CDR2 FQGNSA. This CDR3 comprises 15 residues. V shed 5 bases and J 3 bases; nucleotides not matched to a gene: 5. CDR3 loop: CASSPQGADYNEQFF. CDR3 nucleotide sequence: TGTGCCAGCAGCCCACAGGGGGCGGACTACAATGAGCAGTTCTTC.